This TCR beta chain was sequenced for a study of T cells in localized non-small cell lung cancer. Details on this clone: Its antigen is not known.

CDR1 is MGHDK, CDR2 SYGVNS, per germline. The V and J ends lost 6 bases and 4 bases, in that order; junction bases with no gene match: 7. The CDR3 length is 14 residues. The repertoire was sequenced with immunoSEQ multiplex PCR; TCRdb's copy has only in-frame clones and lacks some. The top ten clones hold about 8.3% of a sample with more than 10,000 clones, roughly 85% of them seen once. Study-wide points: Uninvolved adjacent lung, not tumor, had the highest T cell clonality. Among blood samples, higher T cell density accompanied longer overall survival.

Source: peripheral blood, taken before any cancer treatment. The chain is built from TRBV25-1 and TRBJ1-2, with 8 nucleotides matching TRBD1. This TCR was sampled from an older male donor with stage III lung adenocarcinoma. Here the CDR3 DNA reads TGTGCCAGCAGCGAACTGGGACAGGTCTATGGCTACACCTTC. This codes for CASSELGQVYGYTF.